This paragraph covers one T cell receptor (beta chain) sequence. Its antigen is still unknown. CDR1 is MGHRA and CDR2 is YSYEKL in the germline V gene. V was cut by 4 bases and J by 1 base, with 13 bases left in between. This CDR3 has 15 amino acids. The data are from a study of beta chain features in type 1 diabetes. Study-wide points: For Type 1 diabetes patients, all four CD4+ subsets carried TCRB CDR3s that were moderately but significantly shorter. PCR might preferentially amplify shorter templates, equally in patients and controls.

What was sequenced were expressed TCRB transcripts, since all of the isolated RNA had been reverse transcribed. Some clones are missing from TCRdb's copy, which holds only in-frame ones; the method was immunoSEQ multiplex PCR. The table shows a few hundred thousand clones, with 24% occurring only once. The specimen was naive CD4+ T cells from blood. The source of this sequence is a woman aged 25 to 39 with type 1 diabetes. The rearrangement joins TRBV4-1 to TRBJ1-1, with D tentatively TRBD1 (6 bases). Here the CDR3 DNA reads TGCGCCAGCAGCCGTGGACAGCAGCAGAACACTGAAGCTTTCTTT. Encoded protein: CASSRGQQQNTEAFF.